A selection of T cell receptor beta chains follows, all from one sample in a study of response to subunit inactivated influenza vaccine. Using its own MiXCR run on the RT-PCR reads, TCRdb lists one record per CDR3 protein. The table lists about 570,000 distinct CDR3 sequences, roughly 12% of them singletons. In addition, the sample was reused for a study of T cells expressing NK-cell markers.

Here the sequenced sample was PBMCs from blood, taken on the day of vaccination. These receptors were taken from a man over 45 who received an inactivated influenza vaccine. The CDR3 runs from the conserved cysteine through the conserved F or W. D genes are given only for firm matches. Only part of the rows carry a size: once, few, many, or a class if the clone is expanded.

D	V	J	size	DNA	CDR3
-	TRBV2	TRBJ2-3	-	TGTGCCAGCAGTCCCAGCCGTGCGCAGTATTTT	CASSPSRAQYF
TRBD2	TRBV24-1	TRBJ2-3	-	TGTGCCACCAGTGACCGAACTAGCGGGGCCACAGATACGCAGTATTTT	CATSDRTSGATDTQYF
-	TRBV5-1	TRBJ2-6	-	TGCGCCAGCAGCACTACGGCTGGGGCCAACGTCCTGACTTTC	CASSTTAGANVLTF
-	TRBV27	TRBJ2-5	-	TGTGCCAGCAGTTTATGGGGGGGCGAAGAGACCCAGTACTTC	CASSLWGGEETQYF
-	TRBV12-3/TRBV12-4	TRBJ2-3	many	TGTGCCAGCGGACCGGACGGGTTGAAATCAGATACGCAGTATTTT	CASGPDGLKSDTQYF
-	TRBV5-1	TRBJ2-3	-	TGCGCCAGCAGCTTGGTGGGGACTCGTCTGGGGGGAGATACGCAGTATTTT	CASSLVGTRLGGDTQYF
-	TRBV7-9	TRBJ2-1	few	TGTGCCAGCAGCTTGGTTAATTTTGGGCAGTTCTTC	CASSLVNFGQFF
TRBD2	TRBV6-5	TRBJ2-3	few	TGTGCCAGCAGTTCAGGGACTAGCGGGGGGCGAACAGATACGCAGTATTTT	CASSSGTSGGRTDTQYF
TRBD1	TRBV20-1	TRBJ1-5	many	TGCAGTGCTAGTCTCGGGACAGCCCAGCATTTT	CSASLGTAQHF
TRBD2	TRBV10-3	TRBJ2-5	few	TGTGCCATCGCCCGGGGACTAGCGGGAGATTACGAGACCCAGTACTTC	CAIARGLAGDYETQYF
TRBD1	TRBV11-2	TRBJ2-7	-	TGTGCCAGCAGCTGGGGACAGGGGGCGACCTACGAGCAGTACTTC	CASSWGQGATYEQYF
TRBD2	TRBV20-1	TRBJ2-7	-	TGCAGTGCCCAGGGCCGTGGAGCGGGGGGCTTAGCGCAGTACTTC	CSAQGRGAGGLAQYF
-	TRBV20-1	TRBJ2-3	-	TGCAGTGCTAGAGGAGGATACTCTAGCACAGATACGCAGTATTTT	CSARGGYSSTDTQYF
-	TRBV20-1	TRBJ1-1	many	TGCAGTGCTAGAACCAGGGAGGTCCCTGAAGCTTTCTTT	CSARTREVPEAFF
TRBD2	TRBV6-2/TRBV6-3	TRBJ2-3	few	TGTGCCAGTCCCACTGAAGGGGGACTAGCGGGCACAGATACGCAGTATTTT	CASPTEGGLAGTDTQYF
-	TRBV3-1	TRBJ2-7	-	TGTGCCAGCAGCCAGGCGGGCCAGCAGTACTTC	CASSQAGQQYF
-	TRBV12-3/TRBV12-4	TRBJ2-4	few	TGTGCCAGCAGCGAAGGAGGACTAGCCAAAAACATTCAGTACTTC	CASSEGGLAKNIQYF
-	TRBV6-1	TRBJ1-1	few	TGTGCCAGCAGCCAAACAGGGATTCGCGAGACGAACACTGAAGCTTTCTTT	CASSQTGIRETNTEAFF
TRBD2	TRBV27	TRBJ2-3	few	TGTGCCAGTTCACCGGGACTAGCTTACGCAGATACGCAGTATTTT	CASSPGLAYADTQYF
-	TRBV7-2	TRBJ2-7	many	TGTGCCAGCAGTCCTTCCCCGTACGAGCAGTACTTC	CASSPSPYEQYF
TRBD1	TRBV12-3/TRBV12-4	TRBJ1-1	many	TGTGCCAGCACCCTACAGGGGGCTGAAGCTTTCTTT	CASTLQGAEAFF
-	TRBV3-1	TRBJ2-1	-	TGTGCCAGCAGCCCCACACTAGTCTTTGAGGACAATGAGCAGTTCTTC	CASSPTLVFEDNEQFF
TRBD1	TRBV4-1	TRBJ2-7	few	TGCGCCAGCAGCCAGGTTCAGGGGGCTTATGACGAGCAGTACTTC	CASSQVQGAYDEQYF
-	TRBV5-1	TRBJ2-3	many	TGCGCCAGCAGCTTGGACGGTAGCACAGATACGCAGTATTTT	CASSLDGSTDTQYF
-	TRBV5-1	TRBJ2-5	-	TGCGCCAGCAGCCCCGGCCCCACCGTTGGGCAAGAGACCCAGTACTTC	CASSPGPTVGQETQYF
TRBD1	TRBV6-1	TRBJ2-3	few	TGTGCCAGCCGGGACAGGGGGCGGGATACGCAGTATTTT	CASRDRGRDTQYF
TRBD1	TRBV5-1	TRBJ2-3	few	TGCGCCAGCAGCTTGGGTTTGACAGGGGACCTAAGCACAGATACGCAGTATTTT	CASSLGLTGDLSTDTQYF
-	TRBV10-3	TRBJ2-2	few	TGTGCCGCGACGGAAAGGGTCGAAACCGGGGAGCTGTTTTTT	CAATERVETGELFF
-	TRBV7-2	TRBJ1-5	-	TGTGCCAGCAGCTTAGCGGGCGGATTAGGGCAGCCCCAGCATTTT	CASSLAGGLGQPQHF
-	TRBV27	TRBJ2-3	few	TGTGCCAGCAGAACTGGAGGCCTGCCAGATACGCAGTATTTT	CASRTGGLPDTQYF
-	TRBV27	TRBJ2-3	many	TGTGCCAGCAGTTTATCGTTCCCAGCGCTCGAGGATACGCAGTATTTT	CASSLSFPALEDTQYF
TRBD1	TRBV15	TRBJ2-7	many	TGTGCCACCAGCAGAGAGGGACAGGGCTACGAGCAGTACTTC	CATSREGQGYEQYF
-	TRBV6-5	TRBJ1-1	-	TGTGCCAGCAGTTACGTCAGGGGCACTGAAGCTTTCTTT	CASSYVRGTEAFF
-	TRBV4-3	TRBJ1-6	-	TGCGCCAGCAGCCAAGGCCTCACAGGGAGGAATTCACCCCTCCACTTT	CASSQGLTGRNSPLHF
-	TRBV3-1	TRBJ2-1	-	TGTGCCAGCAGCCTCACCCCTGGGGGGGCACAAAACTCCTACAATGAGCAGTTCTTC	CASSLTPGGAQNSYNEQFF
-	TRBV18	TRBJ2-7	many	TGTGCCAGCTCAATGGACCTCTCCTACGAGCAGTACTTC	CASSMDLSYEQYF
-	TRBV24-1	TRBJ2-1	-	TGTGCCACCAGTGACCCAGAGGCTGCGAGTTACAATGAGCAGTTCTTC	CATSDPEAASYNEQFF
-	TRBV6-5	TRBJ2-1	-	TGTGCCAGCAGTTACACGTACAACAATGAGCAGTTCTTC	CASSYTYNNEQFF
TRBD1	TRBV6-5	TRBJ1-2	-	TGTGCCAGCAGTTTGCACGGGACAGGGGGCAATGGCTACACCTTC	CASSLHGTGGNGYTF
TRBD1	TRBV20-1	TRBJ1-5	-	TGCAGTGCGGAGAGGACAGGGGTAAGCAATCAGCCCCAGCATTTT	CSAERTGVSNQPQHF
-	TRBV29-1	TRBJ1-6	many	TGCAGCGTTAGCGAAGGGCTTAATTCACCCCTCCACTTT	CSVSEGLNSPLHF
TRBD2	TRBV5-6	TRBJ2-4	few	TGTGCCAGCAGCTTGGCCGGGTTCCTAGCGGGAGGCCCAATAGCCAAAAACATTCAGTACTTC	CASSLAGFLAGGPIAKNIQYF
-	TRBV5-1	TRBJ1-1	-	TGCGCCAGCAGACTCCAACCCGTAGGGGTAACTGAAGCTTTCTTT	CASRLQPVGVTEAFF
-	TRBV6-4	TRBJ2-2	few	TGTGCCACCTCCGGCACCGGGGAGCTGTTTTTT	CATSGTGELFF
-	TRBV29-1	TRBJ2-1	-	TGCAGCGTTGGTCCAGCCGGTGAGCAGTTCTTC	CSVGPAGEQFF
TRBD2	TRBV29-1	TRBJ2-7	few	TGCAGCGTTCGTAAGCGGGGCTCCTACGAGCAGTACTTC	CSVRKRGSYEQYF
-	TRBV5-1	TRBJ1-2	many	TGCGCCAGCAGCTTGTCCGAAAGGAACTATGGCTACACCTTC	CASSLSERNYGYTF
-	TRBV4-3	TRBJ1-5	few	TGCGCCAGCAGCCAAGATAGAGTGCTGCGCAATCAGCCCCAGCATTTT	CASSQDRVLRNQPQHF
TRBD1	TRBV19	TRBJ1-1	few	TGTGCCAGTAGGAGTACAGGGGGAGACACTGAAGCTTTCTTT	CASRSTGGDTEAFF
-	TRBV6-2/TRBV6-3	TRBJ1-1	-	TGTGCCAGCACTTTGGGGGTAAGGACTGAAGCTTTCTTT	CASTLGVRTEAFF
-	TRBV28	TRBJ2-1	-	TGTGCCAGCAGTTTTGGACACAATGAGCAGTTCTTC	CASSFGHNEQFF
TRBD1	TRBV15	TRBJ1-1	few	TGTGCCACCAGCAGAGGAAGGACAGGGGGTACCCTGGACACTGAAGCTTTCTTT	CATSRGRTGGTLDTEAFF
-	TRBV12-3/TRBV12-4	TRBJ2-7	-	TGTGCCAGCAGTACAGGGTCGTCGGCCTACGAGCAGTACTTC	CASSTGSSAYEQYF
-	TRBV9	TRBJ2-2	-	TGTGCCAGCAACCGACTAGGCGCCGGGGAGCTGTTTTTT	CASNRLGAGELFF
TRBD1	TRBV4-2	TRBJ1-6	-	TGTGCCAGCAGCCAAGAAGGGACAGGGAGGAATTCACCCCTCCACTTT	CASSQEGTGRNSPLHF
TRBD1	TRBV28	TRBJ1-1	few	TGTGCCAGCAGTCCCTGGGACAGGGACGGTGAAGCTTTCTTT	CASSPWDRDGEAFF
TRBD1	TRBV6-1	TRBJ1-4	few	TGTGCCAGCAGTAATACAGGGGGTCCTAATGAAAAACTGTTTTTT	CASSNTGGPNEKLFF
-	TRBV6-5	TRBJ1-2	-	TGTGCCAGCAGTTTACGGCCTTCTAACTATGGCTACACCTTC	CASSLRPSNYGYTF
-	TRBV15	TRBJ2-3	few	TGTGCCACCAAAGAAGCAGATACGCAGTATTTT	CATKEADTQYF
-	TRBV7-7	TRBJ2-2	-	TGTGCTAGCAGCCCCAGGGTAATGGGCACCGGGGAGCTGTTTTTT	CASSPRVMGTGELFF